The entry below gives a single T cell receptor beta chain sequence along with its context. Orbital computed tomography and thyroid ultrasound, together with serum TRAb and thyroxine and clinical symptoms, were used for diagnoses. The CDR3 sequence is 16 residues long. CDR1 LGHNA and CDR2 YNFKEQ come from the germline V gene. The V and J ends lost 3 bases and 5 bases, in that order; junction bases with no gene match: 8. The source of the sample is a study of T cells in Graves' hyperthyroidism and ophthalmopathy. Amplification targeted TCR beta CDR3 regions from RNA transcripts. HTBI primers drove first-round RT-PCR of the TCR CDR3. TCRdb processed the multiplex PCR reads anew with MiXCR; each CDR3 protein has one entry. The sample has over 400,000 distinct CDR3 sequences; approximately 14% are singletons.

V gene TRBV4-2 combines with J gene TRBJ2-3; 10 bases are shared with TRBD2. The receptor was derived from a man younger than 35 with Graves' ophthalmopathy. Sequences were obtained from blood. Here the CDR3 DNA reads TGTGCCAGCAGCCAGCCGAGCGGGAGGGCCGAAGATACGCAGTATTTT. It is translated as CASSQPSGRAEDTQYF.